This T cell receptor beta chain is from a study of cytomegalovirus exposure and HLA in healthy donors. It was with 60 Vbeta and 13 Jbeta primers that the PCR ran. Sequencing was performed with immunoSEQ multiplex PCR; in TCRdb, only in-frame clones are kept and a portion is missing. The table records over 95,000 clones, roughly three quarters of them present only once. General observations from the study: Some public TCRs appeared in many individuals, while most sequences were rare. The study designated 150 to 200 TCR beta chains cytomegalovirus-associated.

Trimming took 8 bases from V and 5 from J; bases not matched to a gene: 12. Germline V CDR1 and CDR2: SGHRS, YFSETQ. The CDR3 runs to 14 residues. As to this clone: What it binds is unknown.

This chain uses TRBV5-1 with TRBJ2-5; 7 nucleotides match TRBD1. The receptor's source is a middle-aged woman in good health and CMV-seropositive. The sample was PBMCs. Here the CDR3 DNA reads TGCGCCAGTGGGGAAAACAGGGGTGAGGAGACCCAGTACTTC. This sequence encodes CASGENRGEETQYF.